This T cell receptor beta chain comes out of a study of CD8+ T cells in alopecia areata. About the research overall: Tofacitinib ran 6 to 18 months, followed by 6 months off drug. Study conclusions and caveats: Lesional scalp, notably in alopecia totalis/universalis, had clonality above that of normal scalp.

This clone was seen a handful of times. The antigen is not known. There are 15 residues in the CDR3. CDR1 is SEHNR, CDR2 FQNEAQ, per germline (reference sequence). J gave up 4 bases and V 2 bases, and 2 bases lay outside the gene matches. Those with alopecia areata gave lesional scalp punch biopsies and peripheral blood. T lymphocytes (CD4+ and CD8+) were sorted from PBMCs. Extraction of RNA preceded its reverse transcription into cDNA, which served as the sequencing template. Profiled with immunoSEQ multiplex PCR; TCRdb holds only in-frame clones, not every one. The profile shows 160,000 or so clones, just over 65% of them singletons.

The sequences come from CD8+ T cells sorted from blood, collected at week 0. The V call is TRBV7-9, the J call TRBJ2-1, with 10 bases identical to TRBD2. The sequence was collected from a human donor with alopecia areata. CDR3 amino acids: CASSLSGGAYNEQFF. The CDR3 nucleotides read TGTGCCAGCAGCTTAAGCGGGGGGGCATACAATGAGCAGTTCTTC. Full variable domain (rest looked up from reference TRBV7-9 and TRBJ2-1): DTGVSQNPRHKITKRGQNVTFRCDPISEHNRLYWYRQTLGQGPEFLTYFQNEAQLEKSRLLSDRFSAERPKGSFSTLEIQRTEQGDSAMYLCASSLSGGAYNEQFFGPGTRLTVL.